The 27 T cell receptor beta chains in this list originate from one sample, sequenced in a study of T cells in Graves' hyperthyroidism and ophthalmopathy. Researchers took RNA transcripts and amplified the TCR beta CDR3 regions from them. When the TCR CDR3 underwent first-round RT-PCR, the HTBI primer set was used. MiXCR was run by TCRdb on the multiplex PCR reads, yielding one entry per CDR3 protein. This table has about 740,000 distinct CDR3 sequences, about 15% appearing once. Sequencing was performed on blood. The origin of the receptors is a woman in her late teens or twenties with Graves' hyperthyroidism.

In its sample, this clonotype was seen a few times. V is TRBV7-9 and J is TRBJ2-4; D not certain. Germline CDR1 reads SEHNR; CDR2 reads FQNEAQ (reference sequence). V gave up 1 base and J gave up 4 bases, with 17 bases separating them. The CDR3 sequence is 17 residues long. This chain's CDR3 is CASSLVAPSLVKNIQYF. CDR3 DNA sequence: TGTGCCAGCAGCTTAGTTGCTCCTAGTCTGGTTAAAAACATTCAGTACTTC. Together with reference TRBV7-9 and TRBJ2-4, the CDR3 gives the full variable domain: DTGVSQNPRHKITKRGQNVTFRCDPISEHNRLYWYRQTLGQGPEFLTYFQNEAQLEKSRLLSDRFSAERPKGSFSTLEIQRTEQGDSAMYLCASSLVAPSLVKNIQYFGAGTRLSVL.

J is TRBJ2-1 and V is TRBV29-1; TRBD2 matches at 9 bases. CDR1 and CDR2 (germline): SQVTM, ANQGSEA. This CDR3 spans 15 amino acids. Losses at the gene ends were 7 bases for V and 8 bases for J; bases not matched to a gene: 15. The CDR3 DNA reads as TGCAGCGGCGTCCCCTTAGGGCGGGAGGGCCATGAGCAGTTCTTC. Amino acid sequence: CSGVPLGREGHEQFF.

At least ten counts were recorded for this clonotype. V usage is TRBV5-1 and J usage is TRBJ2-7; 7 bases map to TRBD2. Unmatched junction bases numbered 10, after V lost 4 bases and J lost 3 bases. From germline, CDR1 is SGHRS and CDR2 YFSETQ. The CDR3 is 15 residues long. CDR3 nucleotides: TGCGCCAGCAGCCGAATTGCGGGAGTACGCTACGAGCAGTACTTC. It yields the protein CASSRIAGVRYEQYF.

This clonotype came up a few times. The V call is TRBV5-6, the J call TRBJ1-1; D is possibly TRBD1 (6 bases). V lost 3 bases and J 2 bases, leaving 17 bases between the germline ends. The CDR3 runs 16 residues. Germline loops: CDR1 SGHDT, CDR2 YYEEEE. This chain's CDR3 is CASSSISWGQNTEAFF. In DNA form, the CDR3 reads TGTGCCAGCAGCTCCATTTCCTGGGGGCAAAACACTGAAGCTTTCTTT.

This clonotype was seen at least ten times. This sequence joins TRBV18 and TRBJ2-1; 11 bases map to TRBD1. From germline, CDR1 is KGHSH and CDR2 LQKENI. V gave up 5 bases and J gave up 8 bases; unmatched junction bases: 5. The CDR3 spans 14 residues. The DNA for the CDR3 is TGTGCCAGCTCAGGACAGGGGGCGAGGGATGAGCAGTTCTTC. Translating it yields CASSGQGARDEQFF.

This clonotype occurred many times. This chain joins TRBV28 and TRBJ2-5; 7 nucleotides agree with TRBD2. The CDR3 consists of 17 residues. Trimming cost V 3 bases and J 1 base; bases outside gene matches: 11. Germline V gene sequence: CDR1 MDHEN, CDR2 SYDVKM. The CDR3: CASSFLSGTAPQETQYF. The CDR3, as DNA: TGTGCCAGCAGTTTTCTGAGCGGGACCGCTCCCCAAGAGACCCAGTACTTC.

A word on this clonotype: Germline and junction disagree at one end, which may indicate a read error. CDR3 residues: CANSLLAGLGNEQFF. DNA for the CDR3: TGTGCCAACAGCTTACTAGCGGGACTGGGCAATGAGCAGTTCTTC. This chain links TRBV11-3 with TRBJ2-1, with 10 bases matching TRBD2. The germline CDR1 and CDR2 sequences are SGHNT and YENEEA. The CDR3 loop spans 15 amino acids.

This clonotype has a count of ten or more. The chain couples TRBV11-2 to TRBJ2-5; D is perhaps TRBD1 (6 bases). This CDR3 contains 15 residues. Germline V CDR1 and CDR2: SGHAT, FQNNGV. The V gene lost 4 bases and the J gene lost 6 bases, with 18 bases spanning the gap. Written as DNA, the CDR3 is TGTGCCAGCAGCTCCGGACAGTTAACCGGGAAGACCCAGTACTTC. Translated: CASSSGQLTGKTQYF.

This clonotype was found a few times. As DNA, the CDR3 is TGTGCCAGCAGCCGGGGAGTTCTAAAGGGGGAGACTTACAATGAGCAGTTCTTC. It is translated as CASSRGVLKGETYNEQFF. The chain links TRBV7-9 to TRBJ2-1; D is possibly TRBD1 (6 bases). Germline CDR1 and CDR2: SEHNR and FQNEAQ (reference sequence). Between the trimmed V and J ends, which lost 5 bases and 4 bases, there was a span of 24 bases. The CDR3 is 18 amino acids.

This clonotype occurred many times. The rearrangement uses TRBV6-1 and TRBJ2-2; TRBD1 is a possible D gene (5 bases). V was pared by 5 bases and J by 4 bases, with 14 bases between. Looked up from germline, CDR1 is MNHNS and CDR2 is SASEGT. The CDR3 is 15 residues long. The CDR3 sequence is CASSYLQGPTGELFF. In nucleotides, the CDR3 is TGTGCCAGCAGTTATTTGCAGGGCCCCACCGGGGAGCTGTTTTTT.

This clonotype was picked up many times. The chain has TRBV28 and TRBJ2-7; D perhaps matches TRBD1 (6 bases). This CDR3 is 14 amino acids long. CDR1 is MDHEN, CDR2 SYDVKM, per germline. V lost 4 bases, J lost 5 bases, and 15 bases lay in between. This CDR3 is CASSSTGSVHEQYF. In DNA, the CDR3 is TGTGCCAGCAGTTCAACAGGGTCCGTCCACGAGCAGTACTTC.

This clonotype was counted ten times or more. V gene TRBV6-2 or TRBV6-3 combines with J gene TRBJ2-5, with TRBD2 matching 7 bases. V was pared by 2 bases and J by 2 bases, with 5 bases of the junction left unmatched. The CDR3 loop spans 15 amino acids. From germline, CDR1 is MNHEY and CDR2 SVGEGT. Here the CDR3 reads CASSYLSGLQETQYF. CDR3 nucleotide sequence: TGTGCCAGCAGTTACCTTAGCGGGCTACAAGAGACCCAGTACTTC.

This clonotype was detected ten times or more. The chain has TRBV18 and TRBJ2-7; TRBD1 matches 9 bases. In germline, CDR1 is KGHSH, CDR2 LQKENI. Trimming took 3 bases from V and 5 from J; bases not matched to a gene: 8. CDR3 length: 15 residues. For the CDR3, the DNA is TGTGCCAGCTCACCCCTCCGGACAGGGGACCACGAGCAGTACTTC. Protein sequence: CASSPLRTGDHEQYF.

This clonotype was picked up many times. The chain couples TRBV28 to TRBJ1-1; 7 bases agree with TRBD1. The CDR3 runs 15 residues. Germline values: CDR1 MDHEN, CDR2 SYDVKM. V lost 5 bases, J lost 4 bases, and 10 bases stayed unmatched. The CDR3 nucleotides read TGTGCCAGCAGTGCTTCACAGGGGTATAGCACTGAAGCTTTCTTT. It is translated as CASSASQGYSTEAFF.

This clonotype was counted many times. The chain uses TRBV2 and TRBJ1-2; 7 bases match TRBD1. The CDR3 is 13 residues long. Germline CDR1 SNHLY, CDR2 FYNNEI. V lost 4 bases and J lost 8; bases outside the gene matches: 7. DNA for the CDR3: TGTGCCAGCAGTGGTACAGGGGCAGAAGGCTACACCTTC. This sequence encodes CASSGTGAEGYTF.

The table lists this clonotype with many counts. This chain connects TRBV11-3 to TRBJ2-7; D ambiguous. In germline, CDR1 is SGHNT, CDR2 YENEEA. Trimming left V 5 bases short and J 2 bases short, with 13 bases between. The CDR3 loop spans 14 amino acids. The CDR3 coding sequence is TGTGCCAGCAGCATGGGTGTCAGTCCCTACGAGCAGTACTTC. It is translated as CASSMGVSPYEQYF.

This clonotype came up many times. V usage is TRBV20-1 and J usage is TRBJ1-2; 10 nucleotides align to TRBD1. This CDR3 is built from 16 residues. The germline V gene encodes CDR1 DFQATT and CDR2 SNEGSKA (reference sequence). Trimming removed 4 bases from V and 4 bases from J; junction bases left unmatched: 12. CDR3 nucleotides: TGCAGTGCTACTTACGCCGGGACAGGGGTCTTCTATGGCTACACCTTC. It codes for CSATYAGTGVFYGYTF.

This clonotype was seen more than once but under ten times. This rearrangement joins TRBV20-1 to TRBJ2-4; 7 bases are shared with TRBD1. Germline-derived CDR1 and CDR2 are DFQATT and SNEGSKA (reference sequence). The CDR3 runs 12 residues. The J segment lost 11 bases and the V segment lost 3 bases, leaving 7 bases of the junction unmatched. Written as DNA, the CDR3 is TGCAGTGCTAGCTCGGGGCAGGGGGTTCAGTACTTC. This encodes CSASSGQGVQYF.

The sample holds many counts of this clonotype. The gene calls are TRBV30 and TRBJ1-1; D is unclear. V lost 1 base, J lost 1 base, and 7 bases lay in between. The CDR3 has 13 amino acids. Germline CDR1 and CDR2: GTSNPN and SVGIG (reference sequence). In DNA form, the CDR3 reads TGTGCCTGGAGTGGCAGGCCGAACACTGAAGCTTTCTTT. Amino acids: CAWSGRPNTEAFF.

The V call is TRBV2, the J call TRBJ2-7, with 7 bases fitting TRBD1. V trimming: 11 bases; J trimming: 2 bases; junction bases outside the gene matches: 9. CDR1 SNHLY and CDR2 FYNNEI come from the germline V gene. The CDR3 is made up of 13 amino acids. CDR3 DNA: TGTGCCGGCCACACAGGGGTGGCCTACGAGCAGTACTTC. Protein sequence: CAGHTGVAYEQYF.

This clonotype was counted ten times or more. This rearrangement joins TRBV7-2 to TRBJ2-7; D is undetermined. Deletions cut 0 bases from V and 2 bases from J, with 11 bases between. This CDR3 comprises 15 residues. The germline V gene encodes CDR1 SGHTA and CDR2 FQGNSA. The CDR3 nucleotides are TGTGCCAGCAGCTTAGCGGCCTTCGGCGCCTACGAGCAGTACTTC. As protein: CASSLAAFGAYEQYF.

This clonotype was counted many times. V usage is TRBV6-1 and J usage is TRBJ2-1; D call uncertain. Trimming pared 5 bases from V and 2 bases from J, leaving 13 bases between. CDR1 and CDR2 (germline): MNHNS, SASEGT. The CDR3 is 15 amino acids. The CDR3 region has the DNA TGTGCCAGCAGTTCGACCCCCGGAACCTACAATGAGCAGTTCTTC. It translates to CASSSTPGTYNEQFF.

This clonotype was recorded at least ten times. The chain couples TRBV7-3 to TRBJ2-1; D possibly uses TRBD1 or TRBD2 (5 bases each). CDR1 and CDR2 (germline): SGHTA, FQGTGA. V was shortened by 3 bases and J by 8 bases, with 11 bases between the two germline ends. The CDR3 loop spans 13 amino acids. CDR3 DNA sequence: TGTGCCAGCAGCTTGGCAGGGAGCCATGAGCAGTTCTTC. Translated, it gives CASSLAGSHEQFF.

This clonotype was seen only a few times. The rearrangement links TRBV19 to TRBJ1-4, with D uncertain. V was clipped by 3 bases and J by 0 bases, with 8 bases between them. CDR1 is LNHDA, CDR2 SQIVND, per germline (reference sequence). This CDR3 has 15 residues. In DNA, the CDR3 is TGTGCCAGTAGTATTCTACCCGCAACTAATGAAAAACTGTTTTTT. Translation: CASSILPATNEKLFF. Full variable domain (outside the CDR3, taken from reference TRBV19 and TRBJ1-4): DGGITQSPKYLFRKEGQNVTLSCEQNLNHDAMYWYRQDPGQGLRLIYYSQIVNDFQKGDIAEGYSVSREKKESFPLTVTSAQKNPTAFYLCASSILPATNEKLFFGSGTQLSVL.

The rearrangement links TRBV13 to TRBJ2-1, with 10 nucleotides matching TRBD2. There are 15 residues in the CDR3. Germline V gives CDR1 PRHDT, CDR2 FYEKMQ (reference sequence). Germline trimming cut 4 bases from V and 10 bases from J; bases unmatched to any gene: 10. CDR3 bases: TGTGCCAGCAGCTGGCGGGTAGCGGGAGGAGGGGAGCAGTTCTTC. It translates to CASSWRVAGGGEQFF.

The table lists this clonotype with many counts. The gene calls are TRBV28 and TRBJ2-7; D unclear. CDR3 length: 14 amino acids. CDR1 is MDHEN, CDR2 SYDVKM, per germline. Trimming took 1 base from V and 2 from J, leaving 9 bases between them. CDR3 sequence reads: CASSLFADTYEQYF. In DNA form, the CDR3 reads TGTGCCAGCAGTTTATTTGCAGATACCTACGAGCAGTACTTC.

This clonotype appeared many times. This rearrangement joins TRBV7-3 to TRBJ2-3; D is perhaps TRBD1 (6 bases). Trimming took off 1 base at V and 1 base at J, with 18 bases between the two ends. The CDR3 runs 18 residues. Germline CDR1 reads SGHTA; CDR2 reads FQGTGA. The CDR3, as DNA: TGTGCCAGCAGCTTAAGGGCCAAGGGGCAGGGGCGCACAGATACGCAGTATTTT. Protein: CASSLRAKGQGRTDTQYF.